The 25 T cell receptor beta chains given below trace back to one sample, sequenced in a study of blood T cell repertoires in COVID-19 (dated by TCRdb to between 2020 and 2021). Library generation was performed with the immunoSEQ multiplex PCR assay. The clones in this table, taken by TCRdb from immuneACCESS, are in-frame only. Not every clone is retained; where verified, under half of the shortfall comes from an unresolved V gene, and the cause of the rest is unknown. The sample data list about 160,000 clones, and 92% of these were observed just once. The ten largest clones add up to nearly 5% of the sample. The sequenced sample consisted of peripheral blood. Receptor source: a man under 40 with COVID-19, enrolled during active disease.

The J gene is TRBJ2-2, the V gene TRBV15, with 8 bases identical to TRBD2. Losses at the gene ends were 0 bases for V and 7 bases for J; bases not matched to a gene: 4. CDR1 and CDR2 (germline): LNHNV, YYDKDF (reference sequence). The CDR3 is 15 amino acids. The DNA for the CDR3 is TGTGCCACCAGCAGAGATAGGGCGGGAGGCGGGGAGCTGTTTTTT. As protein: CATSRDRAGGGELFF.

This sequence joins TRBV6-2 or TRBV6-3 and TRBJ2-3; D is unclear. CDR3 length: 12 amino acids. Trimming stripped 6 bases from V and 9 bases from J, with 13 bases between. CDR1 is MNHEY, CDR2 SVGEGT, per germline. CDR3 sequence reads: CASSPRRSTQYF. The DNA for the CDR3 is TGTGCCAGCAGCCCTCGTCGTTCGACGCAGTATTTT.

V is TRBV6-2 or TRBV6-3 and J is TRBJ2-1; 10 bases map to TRBD2. The CDR3 runs to 19 residues. Germline V gene data show CDR1 as MNHEY and CDR2 as SVGEGT. J gave up 4 bases and V 0 bases, and 12 bases lay outside the gene matches. DNA for the CDR3: TGTGCCAGCAGTTACTCGGAGAATAGCGGGGGGCCTTCATACAATGAGCAGTTCTTC. Encoded protein: CASSYSENSGGPSYNEQFF.

The rearrangement uses TRBV6-1 and TRBJ1-5, with D perhaps TRBD1 (5 bases). From germline, CDR1 is MNHNS and CDR2 SASEGT. This CDR3 has 17 residues. V lost 4 bases and J lost 0, with 16 bases in between. CDR3 amino acids: CASSGGWGRDSNQPQHF. CDR3 nucleotides: TGTGCCAGCAGTGGGGGCTGGGGCAGGGATAGCAATCAGCCCCAGCATTTT.

CDR3 DNA: TGTGCCAGCAGCTCCCGACAGGGGGCTGATGGTGGCTACACCTTC. This codes for CASSSRQGADGGYTF. The chain is built from TRBV4-2 and TRBJ1-2; TRBD1 aligns across 10 bases. Per the germline V gene, CDR1 is LGHNA and CDR2 is YNFKEQ. The CDR3 covers 15 residues. The ends lost 5 bases at V and 7 bases at J; junction bases unmatched: 10.

The chain uses TRBV27 and TRBJ1-6; D call uncertain. V lost 4 bases and J lost 2, with 9 bases in between. Germline-derived CDR1 and CDR2 are MNHEY and SMNVEV (reference sequence). This CDR3 spans 15 amino acids. The CDR3 nucleotides are TGTGCCAGCAGTTCGATCAAGCCCTATAATTCACCCCTCCACTTT. This gives the protein CASSSIKPYNSPLHF.

The genes are TRBV7-3 and TRBJ1-1; 11 bases match TRBD1. V lost 2 bases, J lost 1 base, and 18 bases stayed unmatched. Germline V gene sequence: CDR1 SGHTA, CDR2 FQGTGA. The CDR3 contains 21 residues. CDR3 protein: CASSLELDRGPESSPNTEAFF. Here the CDR3 DNA reads TGTGCCAGCAGCTTAGAACTGGACAGGGGGCCGGAATCTTCCCCGAACACTGAAGCTTTCTTT. The full variable domain, completed using reference TRBV7-3 and TRBJ1-1, is GAGVSQTPSNKVTEKGKYVELRCDPISGHTALYWYRQSLGQGPEFLIYFQGTGAADDSGLPNDRFFAVRPEGSVSTLKIQRTERGDSAVYLCASSLELDRGPESSPNTEAFFGQGTRLTVV.

The rearrangement joins TRBV18 to TRBJ2-5, with D possibly matching TRBD2 (7 bases). The CDR3 totals 16 residues. The germline V and J ends were trimmed by 0 bases and 4 bases, with 15 bases remaining between them. The germline CDR1 and CDR2 sequences are KGHSH and LQKENI. The CDR3 DNA sequence: TGTGCCAGCTCACCACCCTCGGGGGGCCCGAGAGAGACCCAGTACTTC. It codes for CASSPPSGGPRETQYF.

V gene TRBV4-2 combines with J gene TRBJ2-7; tentatively, D is TRBD2 (5 bases). CDR3 length: 13 residues. Trimming pared 6 bases from V and 5 bases from J, leaving 14 bases between. Germline CDR1 and CDR2: LGHNA and YNFKEQ. CDR3: CASSYGLSDEQYF. CDR3 DNA: TGTGCCAGCAGTTACGGACTCTCTGACGAGCAGTACTTC.

The J gene is TRBJ1-4, the V gene TRBV4-2; 7 bases align to TRBD1. V dropped 0 bases and J dropped 8; count of bases not matched to a gene: 6. Germline V gene sequence: CDR1 LGHNA, CDR2 YNFKEQ. This CDR3 has 15 residues. The CDR3 sequence is CASSQDRQGYEKLFF. CDR3 DNA sequence: TGTGCCAGCAGCCAAGATCGACAGGGCTACGAAAAACTGTTTTTT.

The gene calls are TRBV7-9 and TRBJ2-7; a weak D match, TRBD2 (5 bases). From germline, CDR1 is SEHNR and CDR2 FQNEAQ (reference sequence). V lost 5 bases and J lost 7, with 15 bases in between. The CDR3 has 13 residues. This CDR3 is CASSADSSLEQYF. The CDR3 DNA reads TGTGCCAGCAGCGCGGACTCTTCGTTGGAGCAGTACTTC.

This sequence joins TRBV11-2 and TRBJ1-2, with TRBD1 identical over 7 bases. The length of the CDR3 is 15 residues. The germline CDR1 and CDR2 sequences are SGHAT and FQNNGV. Trimming removed 4 bases from V and 6 bases from J; junction bases left unmatched: 11. The CDR3, as DNA: TGTGCCAGCAGCTCACCCACGACAGGGAAAGATGGCTACACCTTC. The encoded protein is CASSSPTTGKDGYTF. The full variable domain, completed using reference TRBV11-2 and TRBJ1-2, is EAGVAQSPRYKIIEKRQSVAFWCNPISGHATLYWYQQILGQGPKLLIQFQNNGVVDDSQLPKDRFSAERLKGVDSTLKIQPAKLEDSAVYLCASSSPTTGKDGYTFGSGTRLTVV.

The gene calls are TRBV7-2 and TRBJ2-4, with D possibly matching TRBD2 (5 bases). CDR1 is SGHTA and CDR2 is FQGNSA in the germline V gene. The V and J ends lost 2 bases and 10 bases respectively, with 12 bases between them. The CDR3 is 13 residues long. CDR3 DNA sequence: TGTGCCAGCAGCTTACCTCACCGGGGTATTCAGTACTTC. Encoded protein: CASSLPHRGIQYF.

The V gene is TRBV5-1, the J gene TRBJ2-7; possibly TRBD1 for D (5 bases). CDR1 is SGHRS and CDR2 is YFSETQ in the germline V gene. The CDR3 contains 15 residues. V was pared by 0 bases and J by 3 bases, with 13 bases between. Here the CDR3 reads CASSLGLQGHYEQYF. The CDR3 nucleotides read TGCGCCAGCAGCTTGGGGCTTCAGGGTCACTACGAGCAGTACTTC.

This clone appeared a few times. V gene TRBV9 combines with J gene TRBJ2-3; TRBD2 agrees at 10 bases. Germline V gene sequence: CDR1 SGDLS, CDR2 YYNGEE. The length of the CDR3 is 16 residues. Trimming took 1 base from V and 4 from J; bases not matched to a gene: 6. The CDR3 loop is CASSVTPSGGSDTQYF. The CDR3 DNA sequence: TGTGCCAGCAGCGTAACCCCTAGCGGGGGTTCAGATACGCAGTATTTT.

This clone was picked up one time. The rearrangement joins TRBV29-1 to TRBJ2-7; TRBD2 is a possible D gene (5 bases). Trimming shortened V by 0 bases and J by 1 base, and 10 bases separated the two germline ends. There are 14 residues in the CDR3. Germline CDR1 reads SQVTM; CDR2 reads ANQGSEA. The CDR3 DNA sequence: TGCAGCGTTGAAGATCGGACTGAGTCCTACGAGCAGTACTTC. Protein sequence: CSVEDRTESYEQYF.

The table lists this clone with a count of one. The V and J genes are TRBV27 and TRBJ2-3; TRBD2 aligns across 13 bases. With 6 bases clipped from V and 5 bases from J, the junction kept 11 bases outside the gene matches. The CDR3 contains 17 residues. Per the germline V gene, CDR1 is MNHEY and CDR2 is SMNVEV (reference sequence). The CDR3 is CASSPRTSGRGVDTQYF. The CDR3 coding sequence is TGTGCCAGCAGCCCGAGGACTAGCGGGAGAGGGGTAGATACGCAGTATTTT.

The chain links TRBV14 to TRBJ2-1; 11 bases line up with TRBD2. CDR3 length: 16 amino acids. V dropped 5 bases and J dropped 7; count of bases not matched to a gene: 10. Germline V gives CDR1 SGHDN, CDR2 FVKESK. As DNA, the CDR3 is TGTGCCAGCAGCTATATAGCGGGAGGGCCAGGGAATGAGCAGTTCTTC. Translating gives CASSYIAGGPGNEQFF.

The V and J genes are TRBV5-4 and TRBJ2-1, with 10 bases fitting TRBD2. The CDR3 has 17 residues. Germline V gene data show CDR1 as SGHNT and CDR2 as YYREEE (reference sequence). Trimming at V came to 0 bases and at J to 7 bases, leaving 10 bases not matched to a gene. The CDR3 is CASSLASGRTTRNEQFF. Written as DNA, the CDR3 is TGTGCCAGCAGCTTGGCTAGCGGGAGAACTACTCGGAATGAGCAGTTCTTC.

This chain joins TRBV5-6 and TRBJ2-1; maybe TRBD2 (5 bases). V lost 2 bases to trimming and J lost 7 bases, with 13 bases between them. CDR3 length equals 14 residues. Per the germline V gene, CDR1 is SGHDT and CDR2 is YYEEEE. CDR3 amino acids: CASSLLGLDNEQFF. The CDR3 DNA sequence: TGTGCCAGCAGCTTACTAGGGCTGGATAATGAGCAGTTCTTC.

The V call is TRBV5-6, the J call TRBJ1-4, with 8 bases that match TRBD1. J was trimmed by 1 base and V by 2 bases; bases with no gene match: 4. The CDR3 has 16 amino acids. The germline gives CDR1 SGHDT, CDR2 YYEEEE. The CDR3 sequence is CASSLNRGRTNEKLFF. The CDR3 nucleotides are TGTGCCAGCAGCTTAAACAGGGGGAGAACTAATGAAAAACTGTTTTTT.

The rearrangement uses TRBV29-1 and TRBJ2-7; a possible D gene is TRBD1 (6 bases). The CDR3 totals 11 residues. Germline V gene data show CDR1 as SQVTM and CDR2 as ANQGSEA. V dropped 6 bases and J dropped 5 bases, with 11 bases sitting between them. In DNA, the CDR3 is TGCAGCGTGGAACAGGGCCACGAGCAGTACTTC. Protein sequence: CSVEQGHEQYF.

The chain combines TRBV11-2 with TRBJ1-3; D is undetermined. Looked up from germline, CDR1 is SGHAT and CDR2 is FQNNGV. This CDR3 has 12 amino acids. V was shortened by 6 bases and J by 4 bases, with 7 bases between the two germline ends. The CDR3 loop reads CASRTGGNTIYF. DNA of the CDR3: TGTGCCAGCAGGACGGGGGGAAACACCATATATTTT. Drawing the rest from reference TRBV11-2 and TRBJ1-3, the complete variable domain is EAGVAQSPRYKIIEKRQSVAFWCNPISGHATLYWYQQILGQGPKLLIQFQNNGVVDDSQLPKDRFSAERLKGVDSTLKIQPAKLEDSAVYLCASRTGGNTIYFGEGSWLTVV.

The chain is built from TRBV7-2 and TRBJ2-2; tentatively, D is TRBD2 (5 bases). The CDR3 totals 15 residues. CDR1 SGHTA and CDR2 FQGNSA come from the germline V gene. V dropped 5 bases and J dropped 1 base, with 11 bases sitting between them. Written as DNA, the CDR3 is TGTGCCAGCAGCCGCTCACTAGGGAACACCGGGGAGCTGTTTTTT. Amino acid sequence: CASSRSLGNTGELFF.

This clone was counted a single time. V gene TRBV6-6 combines with J gene TRBJ2-1, with TRBD2 matching 7 bases. This CDR3 region has 14 residues. Germline CDR1 and CDR2: MNHNY and SVGAGI (reference sequence). V was clipped by 2 bases and J by 2 bases; unmatched bases: 0. The CDR3 protein is CASSYSGTYNEQFF. DNA for the CDR3: TGTGCCAGCAGTTACAGCGGGACCTACAATGAGCAGTTCTTC.